The rows below give T cell receptor beta chains drawn from one sample of a study of T cell responses to AZD1222 COVID-19 vaccine. Libraries were prepared by immunoSEQ multiplex PCR; TCRdb keeps only in-frame clonotypes and omits some of them. In the table there are tens of thousands of clones, roughly nine tenths of which are singletons. Material: peripheral blood, obtained on day 0 of AZD1222 vaccination. These receptors all stem from an adult in good health. The CDR3 runs from the conserved cysteine through the conserved F or W. D genes are given only for firm matches. Part of the rows lack a size; the others show once, few, many or a class for expanded clones.

v_gene: TRBV5-4; j_gene: TRBJ2-5; abundance: few; d_gene: .; CDR3aa: CASSSPLETQYF; CDR3nt: TGTGCCAGCAGCTCCCCCTTAGAGACCCAGTACTTC
v_gene: TRBV7-2; j_gene: TRBJ2-2; abundance: few; d_gene: .; CDR3aa: CASSLDGGTHRELFF; CDR3nt: TGTGCCAGCAGCTTAGATGGCGGGACCCACCGGGAGCTGTTTTTT
v_gene: TRBV5-1; j_gene: TRBJ2-1; abundance: .; d_gene: TRBD1; CDR3aa: CASSFFLPRDRGTEQFF; CDR3nt: TGCGCCAGCAGCTTTTTCTTACCCCGGGACAGGGGGACTGAGCAGTTCTTC
v_gene: TRBV28; j_gene: TRBJ2-3; abundance: few; d_gene: TRBD2; CDR3aa: CASSLGTSGRGTDTQYF; CDR3nt: TGTGCCAGCAGTTTAGGGACTAGCGGGAGAGGCACAGATACGCAGTATTTT
v_gene: TRBV10-2; j_gene: TRBJ2-7; abundance: .; d_gene: .; CDR3aa: CASTGSVTYEQYF; CDR3nt: TGCGCCAGCACGGGCAGTGTTACTTACGAGCAGTACTTC
v_gene: TRBV5-5; j_gene: TRBJ2-7; abundance: .; d_gene: TRBD1; CDR3aa: CASSQGQGVYEQYF; CDR3nt: TGTGCCAGCAGTCAGGGACAGGGCGTCTACGAGCAGTACTTC
v_gene: TRBV6-5; j_gene: TRBJ2-1; abundance: .; d_gene: .; CDR3aa: CASSLNGYNEQFF; CDR3nt: TGTGCCAGCAGTTTAAACGGATACAATGAGCAGTTCTTC
v_gene: TRBV6-2/TRBV6-3; j_gene: TRBJ1-2; abundance: .; d_gene: .; CDR3aa: CASSYTPSTKTYGYTF; CDR3nt: TGTGCCAGCAGTTATACACCCTCGACGAAGACCTATGGCTACACCTTC
v_gene: TRBV5-1; j_gene: TRBJ2-3; abundance: once; d_gene: .; CDR3aa: CASSSGDGVIQDTQYF; CDR3nt: TGCGCCAGCAGCTCAGGAGACGGGGTGATCCAGGATACGCAGTATTTT
v_gene: TRBV5-1; j_gene: TRBJ1-5; abundance: .; d_gene: .; CDR3aa: CASSFGTDQPQHF; CDR3nt: TGCGCCAGCAGCTTCGGGACGGATCAGCCCCAGCATTTT
v_gene: TRBV19; j_gene: TRBJ1-4; abundance: .; d_gene: .; CDR3aa: CASSMPHLATNEKLFF; CDR3nt: TGTGCCAGTAGTATGCCTCACCTAGCAACTAATGAAAAACTGTTTTTT
v_gene: TRBV5-5; j_gene: TRBJ2-7; abundance: .; d_gene: TRBD2; CDR3aa: CASSSTYGGRSYEQYF; CDR3nt: TGTGCCAGCAGCTCGACCTACGGCGGGAGGTCCTACGAGCAGTACTTC
v_gene: TRBV7-2; j_gene: TRBJ2-2; abundance: .; d_gene: .; CDR3aa: CASSLASSAGGELFF; CDR3nt: TGTGCCAGCAGCTTAGCTTCCAGTGCGGGCGGGGAGCTGTTTTTT
v_gene: TRBV5-6; j_gene: TRBJ2-1; abundance: .; d_gene: TRBD2; CDR3aa: CASSWGLADSYNEQFF; CDR3nt: TGTGCCAGCAGCTGGGGCCTAGCGGACTCCTACAATGAGCAGTTCTTC
v_gene: TRBV21-1; j_gene: TRBJ2-4; abundance: .; d_gene: .; CDR3aa: CASSTPKLGLPPGNIQYF; CDR3nt: TGTGCCAGCAGCACACCCAAGTTGGGACTCCCTCCGGGAAACATTCAGTACTTC
v_gene: TRBV18; j_gene: TRBJ2-7; abundance: .; d_gene: .; CDR3aa: CASSPYVSYEQYF; CDR3nt: TGTGCCAGCTCACCCTATGTCTCCTACGAGCAGTACTTC
v_gene: TRBV7-9; j_gene: TRBJ2-3; abundance: .; d_gene: .; CDR3aa: CASSRPAGGADTQYF; CDR3nt: TGTGCCAGCAGCCGCCCGGCCGGCGGGGCAGATACGCAGTATTTT
v_gene: TRBV15; j_gene: TRBJ2-5; abundance: once; d_gene: TRBD2; CDR3aa: CATSSTQGLAGGRLGLETQYF; CDR3nt: TGTGCCACCAGCAGTACCCAGGGACTAGCGGGAGGAAGACTTGGTTTGGAGACCCAGTACTTC
v_gene: TRBV27; j_gene: TRBJ1-2; abundance: .; d_gene: .; CDR3aa: CASSPTRGKSNYGYTF; CDR3nt: TGTGCCAGCAGTCCCACCAGGGGAAAATCCAACTATGGCTACACCTTC
v_gene: TRBV4-1; j_gene: TRBJ1-1; abundance: .; d_gene: .; CDR3aa: CASSPAGMNTEAFF; CDR3nt: TGCGCCAGCAGCCCCGCCGGGATGAACACTGAAGCTTTCTTT
v_gene: TRBV7-9; j_gene: TRBJ1-2; abundance: .; d_gene: .; CDR3aa: CASSFDDRNPNYGYTF; CDR3nt: TGTGCCAGCAGCTTTGACGACAGGAACCCTAACTATGGCTACACCTTC
v_gene: TRBV18; j_gene: TRBJ1-6; abundance: .; d_gene: TRBD1; CDR3aa: CASSPRDSQYNSPLHF; CDR3nt: TGTGCCAGCTCACCACGGGACAGCCAATATAATTCACCCCTCCACTTT
v_gene: TRBV11-2; j_gene: TRBJ2-7; abundance: .; d_gene: .; CDR3aa: CASRSGAYEQYF; CDR3nt: TGTGCCAGCAGGTCGGGGGCCTACGAGCAGTACTTC
v_gene: TRBV4-1; j_gene: TRBJ1-2; abundance: .; d_gene: .; CDR3aa: CASSPRYRSLGYTF; CDR3nt: TGCGCCAGCAGCCCTCGGTACAGGTCTCTCGGCTACACCTTC
v_gene: TRBV18; j_gene: TRBJ2-5; abundance: .; d_gene: TRBD1; CDR3aa: CASSPGTEETQYF; CDR3nt: TGTGCCAGCTCACCCGGGACAGAAGAGACCCAGTACTTC
v_gene: TRBV18; j_gene: TRBJ2-3; abundance: .; d_gene: TRBD1; CDR3aa: CASSPRAGQGATDTQYF; CDR3nt: TGTGCCAGCTCACCCCGGGCGGGACAGGGGGCGACAGATACGCAGTATTTT
v_gene: TRBV24-1; j_gene: TRBJ2-1; abundance: .; d_gene: .; CDR3aa: CATEAYEPPNEQFF; CDR3nt: TGTGCCACTGAGGCGTATGAACCGCCCAATGAGCAGTTCTTC
v_gene: TRBV10-3; j_gene: TRBJ2-1; abundance: .; d_gene: TRBD2; CDR3aa: CAILAGEQFF; CDR3nt: TGTGCCATCCTAGCGGGTGAGCAGTTCTTC
v_gene: TRBV18; j_gene: TRBJ2-1; abundance: .; d_gene: TRBD1; CDR3aa: CASSLGTGSDEQFF; CDR3nt: TGTGCCAGCTCACTCGGGACAGGAAGCGATGAGCAGTTCTTC
v_gene: TRBV6-5; j_gene: TRBJ1-3; abundance: once; d_gene: .; CDR3aa: CASRGRSGNTIYF; CDR3nt: TGTGCCAGCCGGGGGCGGAGTGGAAACACCATATATTTT
v_gene: TRBV6-2/TRBV6-3; j_gene: TRBJ2-3; abundance: .; d_gene: .; CDR3aa: CASSNRGFSRTDTQYF; CDR3nt: TGTGCCAGCAGTAACCGAGGGTTTTCCAGGACAGATACGCAGTATTTT
v_gene: TRBV7-2; j_gene: TRBJ1-2; abundance: .; d_gene: .; CDR3aa: CASSVTSLSVYGYTF; CDR3nt: TGTGCCAGCAGCGTGACATCCCTTAGTGTCTATGGCTACACCTTC
v_gene: TRBV7-3; j_gene: TRBJ2-3; abundance: once; d_gene: TRBD2; CDR3aa: CASSPNPGLAGDTQYF; CDR3nt: TGTGCCAGCAGCCCCAATCCCGGACTAGCCGGAGATACGCAGTATTTT
v_gene: TRBV3-1/TRBV3-2; j_gene: TRBJ2-3; abundance: .; d_gene: .; CDR3aa: CASSQGLEDTQYF; CDR3nt: TGTGCCAGCAGCCAAGGCTTAGAGGATACGCAGTATTTT
v_gene: TRBV5-1; j_gene: TRBJ2-7; abundance: once; d_gene: .; CDR3aa: CASRYSGSSYEQYF; CDR3nt: TGCGCCAGCAGGTATAGCGGTAGCTCCTACGAGCAGTACTTC
v_gene: TRBV4-3; j_gene: TRBJ2-7; abundance: .; d_gene: TRBD2; CDR3aa: CASSQVFASGSYEQYF; CDR3nt: TGCGCCAGCAGCCAAGTCTTTGCCAGCGGGAGCTACGAGCAGTACTTC
v_gene: TRBV5-4; j_gene: TRBJ2-1; abundance: .; d_gene: .; CDR3aa: CASSLGEGGSYNEQFF; CDR3nt: TGTGCCAGCAGCTTGGGGGAGGGGGGCTCCTACAATGAGCAGTTCTTC
v_gene: TRBV29-1; j_gene: TRBJ2-7; abundance: .; d_gene: TRBD1; CDR3aa: CSVGQTSYEQYF; CDR3nt: TGCAGCGTGGGACAGACGTCCTACGAGCAGTACTTC
v_gene: TRBV19; j_gene: TRBJ1-4; abundance: .; d_gene: .; CDR3aa: CASSPTQIGEKLFF; CDR3nt: TGTGCCAGTAGCCCTACCCAGATAGGTGAAAAACTGTTTTTT
v_gene: TRBV7-6; j_gene: TRBJ2-5; abundance: .; d_gene: .; CDR3aa: CASSDVTGLLGGQETQYF; CDR3nt: TGTGCCAGCAGCGACGTAACAGGGCTACTAGGAGGACAAGAGACCCAGTACTTC
v_gene: TRBV21-1; j_gene: TRBJ2-1; abundance: .; d_gene: .; CDR3aa: CASSKAGERGEHEQFF; CDR3nt: TGTGCCAGCAGCAAAGCTGGGGAGCGGGGGGAGCATGAGCAGTTCTTC
v_gene: TRBV20-1; j_gene: TRBJ2-7; abundance: .; d_gene: .; CDR3aa: CSASEQPGNEQYF; CDR3nt: TGCAGTGCTAGTGAACAGCCGGGCAACGAGCAGTACTTC
v_gene: TRBV11-2; j_gene: TRBJ1-4; abundance: .; d_gene: TRBD1; CDR3aa: CASRATGGVNEKLFF; CDR3nt: TGTGCCAGCAGAGCGACAGGGGGAGTTAATGAAAAACTGTTTTTT
v_gene: TRBV7-6; j_gene: TRBJ1-5; abundance: .; d_gene: .; CDR3aa: CASSLMRSGMGNQPQHF; CDR3nt: TGTGCCAGCAGCTTAATGCGTTCAGGGATGGGCAATCAGCCCCAGCATTTT
v_gene: TRBV19; j_gene: TRBJ1-4; abundance: few; d_gene: .; CDR3aa: CASKTGEKLFF; CDR3nt: TGTGCCAGTAAAACGGGGGAAAAACTGTTTTTT
v_gene: TRBV2; j_gene: TRBJ1-1; abundance: .; d_gene: .; CDR3aa: CASSVGGRGTEAFF; CDR3nt: TGTGCCAGCAGTGTAGGGGGACGAGGGACTGAAGCTTTCTTT
v_gene: TRBV5-4; j_gene: TRBJ2-7; abundance: .; d_gene: .; CDR3aa: CAFQTTDYEQYF; CDR3nt: TGTGCCTTCCAGACTACAGACTACGAGCAGTACTTC
v_gene: TRBV28; j_gene: TRBJ1-2; abundance: .; d_gene: TRBD1; CDR3aa: CASREPWDRGPYGYTF; CDR3nt: TGTGCCAGCAGGGAGCCTTGGGACAGGGGTCCCTATGGCTACACCTTC
v_gene: TRBV25-1; j_gene: TRBJ1-6; abundance: .; d_gene: .; CDR3aa: CASSERGESPLHF; CDR3nt: TGTGCCAGCAGTGAACGCGGGGAATCACCCCTCCACTTT